These 20 T cell receptor beta chains were sequenced from one sample in a study of blood T cell repertoires in COVID-19. Assay used: immunoSEQ multiplex PCR; TCRdb lists only in-frame clones, some missing. The data contain approximately 250,000 clones, 83% of them seen just once; the ten biggest clones take up approximately 7%. The specimen sequenced was peripheral blood. These receptors came from a woman aged 45-59 years with acute or convalescent COVID-19.

CDR3 residues: CASSGLGRAAGDTQYF. The CDR3 nucleotides are TGTGCCAGCAGTGGTTTGGGGAGGGCCGCGGGAGATACGCAGTATTTT. The chain has TRBV7-9 and TRBJ2-3; 7 positions agree with TRBD2. The CDR3 runs 16 residues. From germline, CDR1 is SEHNR and CDR2 FQNEAQ (reference sequence). J lost 5 bases, V lost 6 bases, and 14 bases had no gene match.

V is TRBV3-1 (or the pseudogene TRBV3-2) and J is TRBJ2-7; 8 bases are shared with TRBD1. Per germline, CDR1 LGHDT and CDR2 YNNKEL (reference sequence). V was pared by 1 base and J by 4 bases, with 6 bases of the junction left unmatched. The CDR3 is 15 amino acids. The CDR3 region is CASSQGTGTLYEQYF. The CDR3, as DNA: TGTGCCAGCAGCCAAGGGACAGGGACATTATACGAGCAGTACTTC.

The rearrangement joins TRBV24-1 to TRBJ1-2, with D tentatively TRBD1 (5 bases). Germline V lookup: CDR1 KGHDR, CDR2 SFDVKD. The CDR3 is 13 residues long. The ends were cut back, 0 bases at V and 4 bases at J, with 5 bases in the middle. Here the CDR3 DNA reads TGTGCCACCAGTGATTTGAGGGGCTATGGCTACACCTTC. Residues: CATSDLRGYGYTF.

The rearrangement links TRBV27 to TRBJ2-1, with D possibly being TRBD1 (5 bases). The CDR3 length is 16 residues. Germline CDR1 reads MNHEY; CDR2 reads SMNVEV (reference sequence). Trimming stripped 1 base from V and 1 base from J, with 11 bases between. The DNA of the CDR3 is TGTGCCAGCAGTTTATTAAGGGGATCTTCCTACAATGAGCAGTTCTTC. The encoded protein is CASSLLRGSSYNEQFF.

The chain combines TRBV2 with TRBJ1-3; D perhaps matches TRBD1 (6 bases). Per germline, CDR1 SNHLY and CDR2 FYNNEI. The CDR3 totals 16 residues. The V end was cut by 6 bases, the J end by 0 bases, with 15 bases between. CDR3 in DNA: TGTGCCAGCAGCCAGAGGGGGGGCGCCTCTGGAAACACCATATATTTT. This sequence encodes CASSQRGGASGNTIYF.

The genes are TRBV6-5 and TRBJ2-5; weak D call: TRBD1 (6 bases). This CDR3 has 11 residues. V was trimmed by 11 bases and J by 5 bases, leaving 12 bases between them. CDR1 and CDR2 from the germline V gene are MNHEY and SVGAGI. CDR3 DNA sequence: TGTGCCTGCAACAGGGCGGAGACCCAGTACTTC. It yields the protein CACNRAETQYF.

The chain combines TRBV28 with TRBJ2-5, with TRBD1 as a possible D gene (5 bases). Looked up from germline, CDR1 is MDHEN and CDR2 is SYDVKM. V lost 4 bases and J 1 base, leaving 16 bases between the germline ends. This CDR3 region has 16 residues. The CDR3 sequence: CASSSRHQGPQETQYF. In DNA, the CDR3 is TGTGCCAGCAGTTCCCGGCACCAGGGCCCCCAAGAGACCCAGTACTTC.

The sample holds a few counts of this clone. The chain joins TRBV19 to TRBJ1-5; TRBD1 is a possible D gene (6 bases). The V end lost 6 bases, the J end lost 0 bases, and 18 bases lay between the germline ends. The germline CDR1 and CDR2 sequences are LNHDA and SQIVND (reference sequence). The CDR3 loop spans 17 amino acids. The CDR3 is CASRFLDRSHSNQPQHF. CDR3 coding DNA: TGTGCCAGTAGGTTCTTAGACAGGTCCCATAGCAATCAGCCCCAGCATTTT.

This clone was seen only once. The chain recombines TRBV10-3 with TRBJ1-2, with TRBD1 matching 10 bases. Germline lookup yields CDR1 ENHRY and CDR2 SYGVKD. The trim removed 0 bases at V and 4 bases at J, leaving 5 bases unmatched. The CDR3 runs to 16 residues. The CDR3 loop is CAISESSGQGIYGYTF. CDR3 nucleotide sequence: TGTGCCATCAGTGAGTCCTCGGGACAGGGGATCTATGGCTACACCTTC.

The chain combines TRBV19 with TRBJ1-1; 7 nucleotides align to TRBD1. The CDR3 loop spans 12 amino acids. Unmatched junction bases numbered 4, after V lost 5 bases and J lost 7 bases. Germline V gene lookup returns CDR1 LNHDA and CDR2 SQIVND (reference sequence). The CDR3 reads CASSATGVEAFF. CDR3 in DNA: TGTGCCAGTAGTGCAACAGGGGTTGAAGCTTTCTTT.

The rearrangement uses TRBV2 and TRBJ2-2; maybe TRBD2 (5 bases). The CDR3 is made up of 14 amino acids. Germline assignment: CDR1 SNHLY and CDR2 FYNNEI. V lost 2 bases, J lost 7 bases, and 11 bases lay in between. CDR3 nucleotide sequence: TGTGCCAGCAGTGAATTCGTTGAGGGCGGGGAGCTGTTTTTT. Protein: CASSEFVEGGELFF.

This chain uses TRBV27 with TRBJ1-1; D unclear. The germline gives CDR1 MNHEY, CDR2 SMNVEV (reference sequence). With 2 bases removed from V and 1 base from J, the gap between germline ends came to 11 bases. There are 15 residues in the CDR3. Written as DNA, the CDR3 is TGTGCCAGCAGTTTACTGTCAGGTGGGAACACTGAAGCTTTCTTT. Protein sequence: CASSLLSGGNTEAFF.

The J gene is TRBJ2-1, the V gene TRBV19; a possible D gene is TRBD2 (6 bases). This CDR3 contains 13 residues. Germline CDR1 is LNHDA and CDR2 is SQIVND (reference sequence). V lost 3 bases and J lost 15, with 18 bases in between. The DNA for the CDR3 is TGTGCCAGTAGTATGCGGACTACAGAGCCTGGGTTCTTC. This sequence encodes CASSMRTTEPGFF. The whole variable domain, remainder taken from reference TRBV19 and TRBJ2-1, is DGGITQSPKYLFRKEGQNVTLSCEQNLNHDAMYWYRQDPGQGLRLIYYSQIVNDFQKGDIAEGYSVSREKKESFPLTVTSAQKNPTAFYLCASSMRTTEPGFFGPGTRLTVL.

The V gene is TRBV24-1, the J gene TRBJ2-1, with 8 bases identical to TRBD2. Germline V gene lookup returns CDR1 KGHDR and CDR2 SFDVKD. CDR3 length: 15 amino acids. J lost 4 bases, V lost 5 bases, and 6 bases had no gene match. In DNA, the CDR3 is TGTGCCACCAGTGGTCGAGCGGGAGAGTACAATGAGCAGTTCTTC. Translation: CATSGRAGEYNEQFF.

The CDR3 reads CASSKTGGPYEQYF. The CDR3 coding sequence is TGTGCCAGCAGCAAGACAGGGGGACCCTACGAGCAGTACTTC. The J gene is TRBJ2-7, the V gene TRBV28, with 9 bases matching TRBD1. This CDR3 comprises 14 residues. Trimming cost V 6 bases and J 2 bases; bases outside gene matches: 5. From germline, CDR1 is MDHEN and CDR2 SYDVKM.

This chain links TRBV5-6 with TRBJ2-3; D is possibly TRBD2 (5 bases). The V gene's germline CDR1 is SGHDT and CDR2 YYEEEE. CDR3 length: 15 residues. Trimming removed 1 base from V and 0 bases from J, with 9 bases in between. CDR3 amino acids: CASSLIASSTDTQYF. CDR3 bases: TGTGCCAGCAGCTTGATAGCGTCTAGCACAGATACGCAGTATTTT.

The genes are TRBV2 and TRBJ2-2; 10 bases are shared with TRBD1. V gave up 4 bases and J gave up 4 bases; unmatched junction bases: 6. Germline V gene lookup returns CDR1 SNHLY and CDR2 FYNNEI. This CDR3 has 16 residues. CDR3 sequence reads: CASSVRQGASTGELFF. DNA for the CDR3: TGTGCCAGCAGTGTTCGACAGGGGGCGAGCACCGGGGAGCTGTTTTTT. Full variable domain (missing parts from reference TRBV2 and TRBJ2-2): EPEVTQTPSHQVTQMGQEVILRCVPISNHLYFYWYRQILGQKVEFLVSFYNNEISEKSEIFDDQFSVERPDGSNFTLKIRSTKLEDSAMYFCASSVRQGASTGELFFGEGSRLTVL.

This chain's CDR3 is CASSLGAGLYSYEQYF. CDR3 coding DNA: TGTGCCAGCAGTTTGGGGGCCGGCTTATACAGCTACGAGCAGTACTTC. The V call is TRBV28, the J call TRBJ2-7, with D perhaps TRBD1 (6 bases). The germline gives CDR1 MDHEN, CDR2 SYDVKM. The V gene lost 3 bases and the J gene lost 3 bases, with 18 bases spanning the gap. The CDR3 is made up of 16 amino acids.

This clone was seen a handful of times. The chain joins TRBV3-1 (or the pseudogene TRBV3-2) to TRBJ1-3; D is unresolved. V lost 2 bases, J lost 0 bases, and 2 bases lay in between. The CDR3 spans 13 residues. Germline CDR1 is LGHDT and CDR2 is YNNKEL (reference sequence). CDR3: CASSQLSGNTIYF. As DNA, the CDR3 is TGTGCCAGCAGCCAACTCTCTGGAAACACCATATATTTT.

The rearrangement uses TRBV5-8 and TRBJ2-5, with D possibly matching TRBD2 (7 bases). This CDR3 comprises 16 residues. With 0 bases removed from V and 3 bases from J, the gap between germline ends came to 15 bases. Germline assignment: CDR1 SGHTS and CDR2 YDEGEE. CDR3 loop: CASSLARGGQKETQYF. CDR3 sequence (DNA): TGTGCCAGCAGCTTGGCCCGCGGGGGCCAAAAAGAGACCCAGTACTTC. The full variable domain, in which reference TRBV5-8 and TRBJ2-5 provide the parts outside the CDR3, is EAGVTQSPTHLIKTRGQQATLRCSPISGHTSVYWYQQALGLGLQFLLWYDEGEERNRGNFPPRFSGRQFPNYSSELNVNALELEDSALYLCASSLARGGQKETQYFGPGTRLLVL.